This T cell receptor (beta chain) was identified in a study of shared clonotypes between healthy human individuals. About the study: Donor composition was a couple of women and three men, aged 18 to 49.

Between the trimmed V and J ends, which lost 5 bases and 9 bases, there was a span of 17 bases. Germline V gene lookup returns CDR1 MNHNS and CDR2 SASEGT. The CDR3 sequence is 14 residues long. Study-level results: Naive subsets, compared against memory subsets, generally had larger estimated richness values. Though the depth was large, rarefaction showed that sorted-subset sequencing was incomplete.

It was across several immunoSEQ plates that each subset's genomic DNA was evenly split. Here immunoSEQ multiplex PCR was the method, and the copy in TCRdb shows in-frame clones only, minus some. This table holds more than 550,000 clones, 55% to 80% found once. Regarding this clone: Antigen unknown.

The chain links TRBV6-1 to TRBJ2-1, with D possibly being TRBD1 (6 bases). This clonotype was obtained from a woman in her 30s in good health. Material for sequencing was memory CD4+ T cells sorted from blood. Subset specified: CD45RA-negative fraction. The CDR3 spells CASSPGQPGSEQFF. CDR3 coding DNA: TGTGCCAGCAGTCCAGGACAGCCCGGCAGTGAGCAGTTCTTC.